The present entry profiles one T cell receptor (beta chain) with its context. The antigen remains unidentified. Germline loops: CDR1 DFQATT, CDR2 SNEGSKA (reference sequence). The CDR3 length is 13 residues. V lost 3 bases to trimming and J lost 7 bases, with 13 bases between them. This sample stems from a study of Graves' ophthalmopathy and Graves' hyperthyroidism. The study, taken as a whole, reports: Blood contained most expanded thyroid clonotypes exceeding 0.001 frequency.

TCR beta CDR3 regions were amplified from RNA transcripts. HTBI primers were used in a first-round RT-PCR, which preceded a second-round multiplex PCR. TCRdb redid the calling of the multiplex PCR reads with MiXCR, one entry per CDR3 protein. Seen here are 500,000 to 600,000 distinct CDR3 sequences, just under 40% observed once, and the top ten hold around 4.6%. The V gene is TRBV20-1, the J gene TRBJ1-5; D not resolved. The TCR originated in an adult man with Graves' hyperthyroidism. Material: peripheral blood or thyroid tissue (not recorded which). The CDR3 nucleotides read TGCAGTGCTAGTCTCGCGGGAGGGCAGCCCCAGCATTTT. It translates to CSASLAGGQPQHF.